These 8 T cell receptor beta chains were sequenced from one sample in a study of blood T cell repertoires in COVID-19. The repertoire was sequenced with immunoSEQ multiplex PCR; TCRdb's copy has only in-frame clones and lacks some. The data show about 380,000 clones, roughly 86% seen once. Sequencing used PBMCs or T cells enriched from blood (not recorded which). The receptors were gathered from a man between 25 and 39 years old who had recovered from COVID-19.

The J gene is TRBJ2-5, the V gene TRBV5-4, with a tentative D call TRBD1 (6 bases). This CDR3 spans 15 amino acids. The germline CDR1 and CDR2 sequences are SGHNT and YYREEE (reference sequence). Between the trimmed V and J ends, which lost 0 bases and 1 base, there was a span of 10 bases. DNA of the CDR3: TGTGCCAGCAGCTTGGTGGGGGCAGGCCAAGAGACCCAGTACTTC. It codes for CASSLVGAGQETQYF.

This chain connects TRBV3-1 (or the pseudogene TRBV3-2) to TRBJ2-7, with D hard to call. CDR3 length: 14 amino acids. Germline V lookup: CDR1 LGHDT, CDR2 YNNKEL (reference sequence). The germline V and J ends were trimmed by 1 base and 5 bases, with 12 bases remaining between them. CDR3 sequence: CASSQARLSHEQYF. As DNA, the CDR3 is TGTGCCAGCAGCCAAGCGAGGTTGTCCCACGAGCAGTACTTC.

The chain carries TRBV15 and TRBJ2-5; 8 bases are a match to TRBD2. Germline lookup yields CDR1 LNHNV and CDR2 YYDKDF (reference sequence). The CDR3 covers 16 residues. V lost 0 bases and J lost 1; bases outside the gene matches: 4. CDR3 in amino acids: CATSRDGGDPQETQYF. The CDR3 nucleotides read TGTGCCACCAGCAGAGACGGGGGGGATCCCCAAGAGACCCAGTACTTC.

The chain employs TRBV3-1 (or the pseudogene TRBV3-2) and TRBJ2-3; 12 bases agree with TRBD2. This CDR3 has 17 amino acids. Trimming took 4 bases from V and 4 from J; bases not matched to a gene: 9. Germline CDR1 LGHDT, CDR2 YNNKEL (reference sequence). The CDR3 DNA is TGTGCCAGCAGCCGGGCTAGCGGGGGGGCGTTGGCAGATACGCAGTATTTT. It codes for CASSRASGGALADTQYF.

The rearrangement links TRBV6-5 to TRBJ1-6, with D possibly being TRBD1 (6 bases). Germline V gene sequence: CDR1 MNHEY, CDR2 SVGAGI. The V and J ends lost 6 bases and 9 bases respectively, with 18 bases between them. The CDR3 has 15 residues. CDR3 nucleotide sequence: TGTGCCAGCAGCTCGGTGGCAGGGGAAACTTCACCCCTCCACTTT. This codes for CASSSVAGETSPLHF.

This clone turned up a few times. DNA of the CDR3: TGTGCCAGCAGTTACGACAGGGCGGCGGGCAATCAGCCCCAGCATTTT. It yields the protein CASSYDRAAGNQPQHF. The chain couples TRBV6-2 or TRBV6-3 to TRBJ1-5, with TRBD1 matching over 7 bases. V lost 2 bases and J lost 2; bases outside the gene matches: 6. CDR1 is MNHEY, CDR2 SVGEGT, per germline. The CDR3 runs to 16 residues.

V usage is TRBV7-9 and J usage is TRBJ1-2, with D possibly TRBD1 on 5 matching bases. Trimming took off 8 bases at V and 8 bases at J, with 15 bases between the two ends. The germline gives CDR1 SEHNR, CDR2 FQNEAQ (reference sequence). The CDR3 sequence is 12 residues long. The CDR3: CASSAGVDGYTF. In nucleotides, the CDR3 is TGTGCCAGCTCGGCGGGGGTCGACGGCTACACCTTC.

The rearrangement joins TRBV6-5 to TRBJ1-1, with D possibly TRBD1 on 5 matching bases. V lost 2 bases and J lost 1, with 14 bases in between. This CDR3 contains 16 residues. In germline, CDR1 is MNHEY, CDR2 SVGAGI. The CDR3 here is CASSYRWQGKNTEAFF. In DNA form, the CDR3 reads TGTGCCAGCAGTTACAGGTGGCAGGGAAAGAACACTGAAGCTTTCTTT.